This T cell receptor (beta chain) was obtained from a study of blood T cell repertoires in COVID-19. Study in general: Donors in the United States, Italy and Spain gave samples during acute or convalescent COVID-19.

Germline loops: CDR1 SGHNT, CDR2 YYREEE (reference sequence). The length of the CDR3 is 14 residues. Trimming removed 1 base from V and 6 bases from J; junction bases left unmatched: 5. Some clones are missing from TCRdb's copy, which holds only in-frame ones; the method was immunoSEQ multiplex PCR. Of around 65,000 clones listed, roughly 86% were seen once; the top ten hold approximately 14%. The chain links TRBV5-4 to TRBJ2-5, with TRBD2 identical over 8 bases. The specimen sequenced was peripheral blood. This receptor was identified in a human donor in a cohort sampled during active COVID-19. In nucleotides, the CDR3 is TGTGCCAGCAGCTTGAGTAGCGGGACAAAGACCCAGTACTTC. Its translation: CASSLSSGTKTQYF. Supplemented by reference TRBV5-4 and TRBJ2-5, the full variable domain reads ETGVTQSPTHLIKTRGQQVTLRCSSQSGHNTVSWYQQALGQGPQFIFQYYREEENGRGNFPPRFSGLQFPNYSSELNVNALELDDSALYLCASSLSSGTKTQYFGPGTRLLVL.